What follows describes a single TCR beta chain. Germline V gene data show CDR1 as MDHEN and CDR2 as SYDVKM. The CDR3 has 14 residues. V was cut by 7 bases and J by 6 bases, with 18 bases left in between. TCRdb re-analysed the RT-PCR reads in MiXCR, keeping a single row per CDR3 protein. The sample yields tens of thousands of distinct CDR3 sequences, under 80% seen once. The entry originates in a study of yellow fever vaccine responses in identical twins. The chain recombines TRBV28 with TRBJ1-2, with D possibly matching TRBD1 (5 bases). The specimen was T cells from blood (PBMCs), unsorted or a sorted subset (not recorded which), collected before or after yellow fever vaccination (not recorded which). The receptor was derived from a woman aged 18-30 years who received the yellow fever vaccine. CDR3 nucleotides: TGTGCCAGCACTCCTCAGGGCGAGAAGCATGGCTACACCTTC. Translated, it gives CASTPQGEKHGYTF.